This T cell receptor (beta chain) was identified during a study of blood T cells in healthy people across ages. Whole-study findings and limits: It was held that the diversity estimates obtained from one million T cells were underestimates.

Primed by a sample-barcoded 5' primer and a J-beta primer mix, a second PCR proceeded for about 7 to 11 cycles. Each CDR3 protein is one row after TCRdb ran MiXCR on the 5' RACE reads. The sample includes about 400,000 distinct CDR3 sequences, 52% of them seen just once. The CDR3 runs to 16 residues. Germline values: CDR1 LNHDA, CDR2 SQIVND (reference sequence). With respect to this clonotype: Its specificity is not known.

The chain recombines TRBV19 with TRBJ2-7; 13 nucleotides align to TRBD2. The DNA end is more similar to TRBJ2-5, so the J call may be wrong. This TCR derives from a man aged 55-75 years in good health. The sample comprised blood. The CDR3 region has the DNA TGTGCCAGTAGTCCCAAGACTAGCGGGGGGTCGGGGACCCAGTACTTC. As protein: CASSPKTSGGSGTQYF.